These 20 T cell receptor beta chains share one sample of origin, sequenced in a study of CDR3 diversity in severe acne. Each CDR3 protein is one row after TCRdb ran MiXCR on the PCR reads. This table holds fewer than 90,000 distinct CDR3 sequences, around 49% found once. The sample consisted of blood. The receptors stem from a male donor in good health, without acne.

The chain combines TRBV13 with TRBJ2-3; TRBD2 agrees at 15 bases. This CDR3 is 16 amino acids long. CDR1 is PRHDT and CDR2 is FYEKMQ in the germline V gene (reference sequence). The J segment lost 6 bases and the V segment lost 4 bases, leaving 5 bases of the junction unmatched. CDR3: CASSSRTSGRVDTQYF. Here the CDR3 DNA reads TGTGCCAGCAGCTCCCGGACTAGCGGGAGGGTTGATACGCAGTATTTT.

This chain uses TRBV6-4 with TRBJ1-2, with TRBD1 identical over 8 bases. With V trimmed by 6 bases and J by 7 bases, 10 bases remained unmatched. The germline V gene has CDR1 MRHNA and CDR2 SNTAGT. This CDR3 comprises 14 residues. DNA of the CDR3: TGTGCCAGCAGATCCACACAGGGGGAATCTGGCTACACCTTC. As protein: CASRSTQGESGYTF.

The chain carries TRBV6-5 and TRBJ1-4; D perhaps matches TRBD1 (6 bases). Trimming pared 2 bases from V and 0 bases from J, leaving 10 bases between. CDR1 MNHEY and CDR2 SVGAGI come from the germline V gene. This CDR3 is 16 amino acids long. The CDR3 here is CASSYAQGATNEKLFF. CDR3 nucleotide sequence: TGTGCCAGCAGTTACGCACAGGGCGCAACTAATGAAAAACTGTTTTTT.

The V call is TRBV20-1, the J call TRBJ1-1; the match to TRBD1 covers 9 bases. The CDR3 contains 12 residues. The V gene end was trimmed by 6 bases and the J gene end by 7 bases; junction bases not matched to a gene: 6. Germline CDR1 and CDR2: DFQATT and SNEGSKA (reference sequence). DNA of the CDR3: TGCAGTGCCCGGGACAGGGATTTTGAAGCTTTCTTT. Translation gives CSARDRDFEAFF.

In this sample, this clonotype turned up a few times. The V call is TRBV11-2, the J call TRBJ2-7; 11 bases line up with TRBD2. CDR1 SGHAT and CDR2 FQNNGV come from the germline V gene. The CDR3 has 16 amino acids. J gave up 1 base and V 5 bases, and 7 bases lay outside the gene matches. The CDR3 spells CASSPQGLAVSYEQYF. DNA for the CDR3: TGTGCCAGCAGCCCACAGGGACTAGCGGTATCCTACGAGCAGTACTTC.

DNA for the CDR3: TGTGCCATCAGTGATAGGGGACAGGGGTGCGAGCAGTACTTC. Translation gives CAISDRGQGCEQYF. The rearrangement uses TRBV10-3 and TRBJ2-7, with TRBD1 matching over 10 bases. The J segment lost 6 bases and the V segment lost 3 bases, leaving 5 bases of the junction unmatched. Looked up from germline, CDR1 is ENHRY and CDR2 is SYGVKD. CDR3 length: 14 residues.

The chain is built from TRBV19 and TRBJ2-7; D might be TRBD1 or TRBD2, each matching 5 bases. Trimming took off 3 bases at V and 2 bases at J, with 20 bases between the two ends. Germline assignment: CDR1 LNHDA and CDR2 SQIVND (reference sequence). The CDR3 contains 17 residues. The CDR3 region is CASSIRPGPTETYEQYF. CDR3 coding DNA: TGTGCCAGTAGTATTCGTCCGGGACCGACTGAAACCTACGAGCAGTACTTC.

Here the CDR3 DNA reads TGTGCCAGCAGCTCCTCGCCGTCGACAGGATTCACAGATACGCAGTACTTC. Translation gives CASSSSPSTGFTDTQYF. This rearrangement joins TRBV7-6 to TRBJ2-5; possible D gene TRBD1, 6 bases. CDR1 and CDR2 (germline): SGHVS, FNYEAQ. Trimming left V 4 bases short and J 11 bases short, with 29 bases between. The length of the CDR3 is 17 residues.

V gene TRBV29-1 combines with J gene TRBJ2-7, with TRBD1 matching over 7 bases. The CDR3 consists of 14 residues. CDR1 and CDR2 from the germline V gene are SQVTM and ANQGSEA. J lost 4 bases, V lost 4 bases, and 10 bases had no gene match. The CDR3: CSVGSRQGQYEQYF. CDR3 DNA sequence: TGCAGCGTTGGATCTCGGCAGGGACAGTACGAGCAGTACTTC.

This clonotype was detected many times. This chain connects TRBV6-2 or TRBV6-3 to TRBJ2-1; 10 bases map to TRBD2. The CDR3 loop spans 14 amino acids. Germline assignment: CDR1 MNHEY and CDR2 SVGEGT. V was pared by 10 bases and J by 7 bases, with 10 bases of the junction left unmatched. In DNA, the CDR3 is TGTGCCACTAGGGCTAGCGGGAGAATGAATGAGCAGTTCTTC. Translated, it gives CATRASGRMNEQFF.

This clonotype was observed at least ten times. The germline gene is not matched at one end of the junction; a read error may be the cause. The V and J genes are TRBV7-9 and TRBJ2-1; no clear D gene. CDR1 and CDR2 from the germline V gene are SEHNR and FQNEAQ (reference sequence). The CDR3 loop spans 12 amino acids. DNA for the CDR3: TGTGTCAGCAGCTCCCGACACAATGAGCAGTTCTTC. Translating gives CVSSSRHNEQFF.

The V and J genes are TRBV6-6 and TRBJ1-5, with a possible D match to TRBD1 (5 bases). This CDR3 has 14 amino acids. Per the germline V gene, CDR1 is MNHNY and CDR2 is SVGAGI (reference sequence). The V gene lost 8 bases and the J gene lost 3 bases, with 14 bases spanning the gap. The CDR3 protein is CASGDSLFNQPQHF. The CDR3 DNA follows: TGTGCCAGCGGAGACAGCTTATTCAATCAGCCCCAGCATTTT.

This clonotype was counted many times. The genes are TRBV5-5 and TRBJ1-6, with D possibly matching TRBD1 (5 bases). The CDR3 covers 15 residues. The V and J ends lost 4 bases and 8 bases respectively, with 16 bases between them. Germline assignment: CDR1 SGHKS and CDR2 YYEKEE (reference sequence). DNA of the CDR3: TGTGCCAGCAGCCCTCGCGGGGGGTATGATTCACCCCTCCACTTT. It is translated as CASSPRGGYDSPLHF.

As to this clonotype: A much larger clonotype is one base distant, so this may be a read error. The V and J genes are TRBV29-1 and TRBJ1-5; D remains ambiguous. This CDR3 spans 13 amino acids. Germline CDR1 is SQVTM and CDR2 is ANQGSEA. The CDR3 DNA reads TGCAGCGTTGCCGATGGGAAGACTCAGTCCCAGCATTTT. Its protein product is CSVADGKTQSQHF.

Comments on this clonotype: As the CDR3 is not closed by the conserved phenylalanine or tryptophan, this likely results from a read error. The chain is built from TRBV29-1 and TRBJ2-7; D is unresolved. Per the germline V gene, CDR1 is SQVTM and CDR2 is ANQGSEA. Trimming removed 7 bases from V and 3 bases from J, with 10 bases in between. This CDR3 spans 11 amino acids. The CDR3 sequence: CSARLDYEQYS. The CDR3 nucleotides read TGCAGCGCTCGCCTGGACTACGAGCAGTACTCC.

About this clonotype: Being one base from a much bigger clone, this may be a read error. The chain links TRBV10-3 to TRBJ1-1, with 9 positions matching TRBD1. J lost 4 bases, V lost 4 bases, and 7 bases had no gene match. The CDR3 length is 15 residues. The germline gives CDR1 ENHRY, CDR2 SYGVKD. The CDR3 here is CAISAGQGGGTEAFF. CDR3 bases: TGTGCCATCAGTGCGGGACAGGGAGGTGGCACTGAAGCTTTCTTT.

The V and J genes are TRBV7-9 and TRBJ2-7, with 12 bases matching TRBD1. The CDR3 has 16 residues. After removal of 4 bases from V and 5 bases from J, the junction contained 9 bases not matched to a gene. Germline V lookup: CDR1 SEHNR, CDR2 FQNEAQ (reference sequence). As DNA, the CDR3 is TGTGCCAGCAGCTCCCCGGGGACAGGGGGCAGAAACGAGCAGTACTTC. It encodes CASSSPGTGGRNEQYF.

This rearrangement joins TRBV20-1 to TRBJ2-3, with 12 bases identical to TRBD2. The CDR3 contains 15 residues. J gave up 5 bases and V 3 bases, and 6 bases lay outside the gene matches. Germline V gene lookup returns CDR1 DFQATT and CDR2 SNEGSKA (reference sequence). CDR3 nucleotides: TGCAGTGCTAGGTTGACTAGCGGGAGAGAAGATACGCAGTATTTT. This codes for CSARLTSGREDTQYF.

This clonotype came up many times. This may be a read error, as it is one base from a much larger clone. The chain links TRBV20-1 to TRBJ1-6, with TRBD1 identical over 8 bases. Germline CDR1 is DFQATT and CDR2 is SNEGSKA (reference sequence). Trimming removed 3 bases from V and 7 bases from J; junction bases left unmatched: 5. The CDR3 spans 14 residues. This CDR3 is CSASRTGKNSPLHF. CDR3 coding DNA: TGCAGTGCTAGCCGGACAGGGAAGAATTCACCCCTCCACTTT.

The J gene is TRBJ2-7, the V gene TRBV20-1; 12 positions agree with TRBD1. J lost 7 bases, V lost 5 bases, and 12 bases had no gene match. The germline gives CDR1 DFQATT, CDR2 SNEGSKA (reference sequence). The CDR3 is 15 amino acids. The CDR3 is CSALSPGQGAREQYF. The CDR3 DNA sequence: TGCAGTGCTCTTTCCCCGGGACAGGGGGCCAGGGAGCAGTACTTC.